Listed here is a single T cell receptor beta chain. What it binds is unknown. The donors were in the approximately 110-subject validation cohort; that cohort was separate from the roughly 620-subject first cohort. The repertoire was sequenced with immunoSEQ multiplex PCR; TCRdb's copy has only in-frame clones and lacks some. The table records fewer than 250,000 clones, around 86% of them present only once. The sample belongs to a study of cytomegalovirus exposure and HLA in healthy donors. Overall study findings and caveats: According to a later analysis, TCR clusters from the first cohort tended to co-occur in the 120 or so validation repertoires.

The receptor's source is a woman aged 18-35 years in good health and CMV-seropositive. Sequencing input: PBMCs.

The CDR3 DNA reads as TGTGCCAGCAGAGGGGACAGGGAATATGAGCAGTTCTTC. This gives the protein CASRGDREYEQFF. This chain uses TRBV7-8 with TRBJ2-1; 9 bases align to TRBD1. With 6 bases clipped from V and 8 bases from J, the junction kept 5 bases outside the gene matches. From germline, CDR1 is SGHVS and CDR2 FQNEAQ. This CDR3 has 13 amino acids.